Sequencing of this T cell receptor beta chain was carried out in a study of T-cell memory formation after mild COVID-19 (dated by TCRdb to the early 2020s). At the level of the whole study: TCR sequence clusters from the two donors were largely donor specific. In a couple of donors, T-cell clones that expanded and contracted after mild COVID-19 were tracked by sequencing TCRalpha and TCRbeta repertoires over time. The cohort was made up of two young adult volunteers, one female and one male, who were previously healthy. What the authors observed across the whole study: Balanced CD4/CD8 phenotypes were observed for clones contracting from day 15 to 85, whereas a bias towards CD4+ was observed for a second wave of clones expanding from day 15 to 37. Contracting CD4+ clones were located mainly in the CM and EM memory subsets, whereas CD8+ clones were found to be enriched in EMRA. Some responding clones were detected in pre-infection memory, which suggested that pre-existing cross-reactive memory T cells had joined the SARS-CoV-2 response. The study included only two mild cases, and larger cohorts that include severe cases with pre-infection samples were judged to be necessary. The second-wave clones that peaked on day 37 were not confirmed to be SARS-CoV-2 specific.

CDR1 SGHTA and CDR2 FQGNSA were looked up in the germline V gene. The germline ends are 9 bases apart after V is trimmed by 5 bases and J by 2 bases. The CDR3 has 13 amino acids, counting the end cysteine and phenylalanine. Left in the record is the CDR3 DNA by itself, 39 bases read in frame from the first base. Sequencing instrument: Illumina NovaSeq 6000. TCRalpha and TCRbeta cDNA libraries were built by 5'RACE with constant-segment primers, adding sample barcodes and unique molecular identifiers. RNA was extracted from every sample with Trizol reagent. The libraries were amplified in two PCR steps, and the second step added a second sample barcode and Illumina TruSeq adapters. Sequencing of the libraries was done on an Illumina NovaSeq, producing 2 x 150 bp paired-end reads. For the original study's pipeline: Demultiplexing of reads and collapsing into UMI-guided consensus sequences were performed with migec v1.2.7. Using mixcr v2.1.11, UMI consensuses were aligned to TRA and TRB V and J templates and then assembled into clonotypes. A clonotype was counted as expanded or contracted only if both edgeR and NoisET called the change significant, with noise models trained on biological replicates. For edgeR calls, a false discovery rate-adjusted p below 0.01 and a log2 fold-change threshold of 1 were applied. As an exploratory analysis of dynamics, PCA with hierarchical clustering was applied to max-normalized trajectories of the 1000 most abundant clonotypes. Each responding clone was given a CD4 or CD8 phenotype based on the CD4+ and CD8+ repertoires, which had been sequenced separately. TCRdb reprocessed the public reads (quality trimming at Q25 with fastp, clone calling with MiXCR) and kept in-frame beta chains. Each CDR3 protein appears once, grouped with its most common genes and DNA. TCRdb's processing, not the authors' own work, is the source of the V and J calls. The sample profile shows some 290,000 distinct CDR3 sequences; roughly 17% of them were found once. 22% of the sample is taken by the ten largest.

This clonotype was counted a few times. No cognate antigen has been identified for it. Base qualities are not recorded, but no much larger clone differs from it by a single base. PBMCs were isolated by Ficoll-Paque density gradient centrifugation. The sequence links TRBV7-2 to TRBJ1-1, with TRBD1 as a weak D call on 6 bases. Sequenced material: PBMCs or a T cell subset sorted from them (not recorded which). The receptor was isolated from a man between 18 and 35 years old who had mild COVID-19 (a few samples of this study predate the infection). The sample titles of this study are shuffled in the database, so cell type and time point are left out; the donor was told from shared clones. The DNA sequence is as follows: TGTGCCAGCAGCAGACAGGACAACACTGAAGCTTTCTTT. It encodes CASSRQDNTEAFF.